This T cell receptor beta chain came from a study of shared clonotypes between healthy human individuals. About the research overall: Plates per donor: three CD4 naive, three CD4 memory, two CD8 naive, one CD8 memory.

This clone was detected once. Generated by immunoSEQ multiplex PCR, the TCRdb table keeps only in-frame clones and is missing some. The sample has millions of clones; approximately 94% are singletons. CDR1 and CDR2 from the germline V gene are MNHEY and SMNVEV (reference sequence). This CDR3 has 15 amino acids. Trimming left V 6 bases short and J 0 bases short, with 12 bases between. Naivety among CD8 cells was defined by CD45RO negativity and positive CCR7 selection, thereby excluding terminally differentiated effector memory CD45RA+ cells. This sequence joins TRBV27 and TRBJ2-1; D ambiguous. Sample: naive CD8+ T cells from PBMCs. The clonotype comes from a man in his late teens or twenties in good health. Some clones in this sample may be carry-over from other donors' samples. The CDR3 region is CASRTSQSSYNEQFF. The CDR3 DNA follows: TGTGCCAGCAGGACATCTCAGAGCTCCTACAATGAGCAGTTCTTC.